The T cell receptor (beta chain) under discussion was sequenced for a study of cytomegalovirus exposure and HLA in healthy donors. As for the study in general: The approximately 690 first-cohort repertoires and the 130 or so validation repertoires shared the same platform, a later analysis reported.

About this clone itself: The antigen remains unidentified.

Findings and limits, study-wide: The study flagged about 160 TCR beta chains as cytomegalovirus-associated.

Germline assignment: CDR1 MDHEN and CDR2 SYDVKM. The CDR3 is made up of 16 amino acids. The germline V and J ends were trimmed by 4 bases and 2 bases, with 14 bases remaining between them. Only in-frame clones appear in the TCRdb table, and some are missing; sequencing was by immunoSEQ multiplex PCR. The sample has 60,000 or so clones; 90% are singletons. The V call is TRBV28, the J call TRBJ1-4, with no clear D. The sample taken for sequencing was PBMCs. This receptor was identified in a man younger than 35 in good health and CMV-seronegative. The DNA of the CDR3 is TGTGCCAGCAGTTCCCCCGAGTCAACCACTAATGAAAAACTGTTTTTT. It specifies CASSSPESTTNEKLFF.